The 13 T cell receptor beta chains below come from one sample, sequenced in a study of radiotherapy plus CTLA-4 blockade in lung cancer. Measured with immunoSEQ multiplex PCR; TCRdb has only the in-frame clones, and not every one. The sample has 35,000 or so clones; around 85% are singletons. Sequenced here: peripheral blood, sampled from a patient treated with radiotherapy plus ipilimumab. The receptors derive from a human donor with non-small cell lung cancer who had stable disease on radiotherapy plus ipilimumab.

This clone is a singleton in its sample. V usage is TRBV7-6 and J usage is TRBJ2-2; 8 bases align to TRBD1. J lost 3 bases, V lost 5 bases, and 5 bases had no gene match. CDR1 and CDR2 (germline): SGHVS, FNYEAQ. The CDR3 consists of 15 residues. The DNA of the CDR3 is TGTGCCAGCAGCCCCGGGACAGGTCACACCGGGGAGCTGTTTTTT. Protein sequence: CASSPGTGHTGELFF.

The chain uses TRBV30 and TRBJ1-2; TRBD1 might be the D (6 bases). Trimming took off 2 bases at V and 8 bases at J, with 24 bases between the two ends. The germline V gene has CDR1 GTSNPN and CDR2 SVGIG (reference sequence). This CDR3 is built from 16 residues. The CDR3: CAWSPRLATGGQGYTF. The CDR3 nucleotides read TGTGCCTGGAGTCCCCGACTAGCTACCGGGGGGCAAGGCTACACCTTC.

The rearrangement uses TRBV5-1 and TRBJ1-1, with D possibly matching TRBD1 (5 bases). Germline V gene data show CDR1 as SGHRS and CDR2 as YFSETQ. V was clipped by 1 base and J by 1 base, with 8 bases between them. The CDR3 is 14 residues long. The CDR3 bases are TGCGCCAGCAGCTTGTGGGGCCCGAACACTGAAGCTTTCTTT. This sequence encodes CASSLWGPNTEAFF.

The chain is built from TRBV18 and TRBJ2-1; D may be TRBD1 (6 bases). This CDR3 has 15 residues. The V gene lost 0 bases and the J gene lost 4 bases, with 10 bases spanning the gap. CDR1 and CDR2 (germline): KGHSH, LQKENI. The CDR3 reads CASSPPQGNYNEQFF. For the CDR3, the DNA is TGTGCCAGCTCACCACCCCAGGGGAATTACAATGAGCAGTTCTTC.

The gene calls are TRBV10-2 and TRBJ2-5, with 7 bases fitting TRBD2. This CDR3 is 16 amino acids long. Germline V gives CDR1 WSHSY, CDR2 SAAADI. V was pared by 3 bases and J by 3 bases, with 10 bases of the junction left unmatched. Here the CDR3 DNA reads TGCGCCAGCAGTGAAGTCCTCATGGGGGGGAAAGAGACCCAGTACTTC. Its translation: CASSEVLMGGKETQYF.

This sequence joins TRBV30 and TRBJ2-2, with D perhaps TRBD2 (5 bases). Trimming left V 2 bases short and J 5 bases short, with 12 bases between. The germline CDR1 and CDR2 sequences are GTSNPN and SVGIG (reference sequence). The CDR3 extends over 14 amino acids. CDR3 nucleotide sequence: TGTGCCTGGAGTACGGCGGGTCGGACCGGGGAGCTGTTTTTT. Residues: CAWSTAGRTGELFF.

This clone occurred once. The J gene is TRBJ2-5, the V gene TRBV28, with a tentative D call TRBD2 (6 bases). This CDR3 is 13 amino acids long. Germline V gives CDR1 MDHEN, CDR2 SYDVKM. Trimming removed 6 bases at V and 6 bases at J, with 14 bases between. In DNA form, the CDR3 reads TGTGCCAGCAGCGGGATCCGGGGGAAGACCCAGTACTTC. This gives the protein CASSGIRGKTQYF.

In this sample, this clone turned up a few times. The rearrangement joins TRBV29-1 to TRBJ2-5; 10 positions match TRBD2. J lost 5 bases, V lost 2 bases, and 2 bases had no gene match. Per germline, CDR1 SQVTM and CDR2 ANQGSEA. The CDR3 spans 13 residues. In DNA form, the CDR3 reads TGCAGCGTTGAACTAGCGGGAGTGGAGACCCAGTACTTC. Translating it yields CSVELAGVETQYF.

The V call is TRBV7-9, the J call TRBJ2-5; the D is unclear. This CDR3 is 13 amino acids long. V was cut by 0 bases and J by 4 bases, with 6 bases left in between. CDR1 SEHNR and CDR2 FQNEAQ come from the germline V gene (reference sequence). The CDR3 DNA sequence: TGTGCCAGCAGCTTAGCAGGCGGAGAGACCCAGTACTTC. As protein: CASSLAGGETQYF.

This rearrangement joins TRBV7-2 to TRBJ2-4; TRBD2 agrees at 8 bases. Germline CDR1 reads SGHTA; CDR2 reads FQGNSA. The CDR3 loop spans 17 amino acids. V shed 5 bases and J 0 bases; nucleotides not matched to a gene: 9. For the CDR3, the DNA is TGTGCCAGCAGCCCGGGACTAGACCACCTAGCCAAAAACATTCAGTACTTC. It translates to CASSPGLDHLAKNIQYF.

The rearrangement links TRBV4-1 to TRBJ2-1, with TRBD2 matching over 7 bases. The CDR3 length is 16 residues. From germline, CDR1 is MGHRA and CDR2 YSYEKL. Losses at the gene ends were 4 bases for V and 5 bases for J; bases not matched to a gene: 11. The CDR3 DNA reads as TGCGCCAGCAGCCCTAGGGGCGGGAGAGTCGACAATGAGCAGTTCTTC. Encoded protein: CASSPRGGRVDNEQFF.

The chain links TRBV7-9 to TRBJ2-1; D may be TRBD1 (6 bases). The CDR3 has 14 residues. Between the trimmed V and J ends, which lost 5 bases and 4 bases, there was a span of 12 bases. Germline assignment: CDR1 SEHNR and CDR2 FQNEAQ (reference sequence). CDR3 nucleotide sequence: TGTGCCAGCAGCACAAAACAGGGTTACAATGAGCAGTTCTTC. It codes for CASSTKQGYNEQFF.

The rearrangement joins TRBV2 to TRBJ2-7; 8 nucleotides line up with TRBD1. In germline, CDR1 is SNHLY, CDR2 FYNNEI. V was pared by 7 bases and J by 2 bases, with 10 bases of the junction left unmatched. The CDR3 sequence is 15 residues long. CDR3 DNA sequence: TGTGCCAGCACGCCCCGGGACAGGAGAACCTACGAGCAGTACTTC. Translated, it gives CASTPRDRRTYEQYF.